This T cell receptor (beta chain) was retrieved from a study of identical twins. Trimming removed 0 bases at V and 4 bases at J, with 24 bases between. The CDR3 runs 18 residues. Germline lookup yields CDR1 DFQATT and CDR2 SNEGSKA (reference sequence). TCRdb reanalysed the 5' RACE reads using MiXCR and keeps one entry per CDR3 protein. The sample consists of nearly 900,000 distinct CDR3 sequences, 12% of them appearing once. These records were also assigned to another study, of yellow fever vaccine responses in identical twins.

This sequence joins TRBV20-1 and TRBJ1-1; D call uncertain. Input material: PBMCs. This receptor was identified in a woman aged 18-29 years in good health. DNA of the CDR3: TGCAGTGCTAGAGAGCGCCCCGGGCTAAGAGCGGGGAGCACTGAAGCTTTCTTT. Protein product: CSARERPGLRAGSTEAFF.